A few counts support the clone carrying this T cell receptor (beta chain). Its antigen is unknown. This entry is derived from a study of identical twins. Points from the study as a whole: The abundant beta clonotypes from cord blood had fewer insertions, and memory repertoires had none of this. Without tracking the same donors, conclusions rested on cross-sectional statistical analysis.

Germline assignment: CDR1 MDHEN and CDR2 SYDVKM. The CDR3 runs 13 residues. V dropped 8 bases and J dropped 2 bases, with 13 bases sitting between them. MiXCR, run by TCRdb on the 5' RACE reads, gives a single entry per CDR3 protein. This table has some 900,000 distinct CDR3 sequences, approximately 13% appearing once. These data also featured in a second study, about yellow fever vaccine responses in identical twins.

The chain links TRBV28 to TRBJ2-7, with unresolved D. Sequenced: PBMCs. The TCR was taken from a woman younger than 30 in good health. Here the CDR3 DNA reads TGTGCCAGCGGCGGTCGACTTCCCTACGAGCAGTACGTC. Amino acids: CASGGRLPYEQYV.